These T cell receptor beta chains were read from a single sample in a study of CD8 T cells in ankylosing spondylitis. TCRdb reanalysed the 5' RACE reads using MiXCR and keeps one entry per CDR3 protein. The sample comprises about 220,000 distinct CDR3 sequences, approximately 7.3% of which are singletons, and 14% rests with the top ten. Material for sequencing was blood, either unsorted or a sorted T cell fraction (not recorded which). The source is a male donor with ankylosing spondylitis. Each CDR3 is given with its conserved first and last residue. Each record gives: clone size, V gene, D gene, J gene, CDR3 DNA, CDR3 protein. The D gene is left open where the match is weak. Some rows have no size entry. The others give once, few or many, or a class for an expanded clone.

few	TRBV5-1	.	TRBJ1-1	TGCGCCAGCAGTCCTGACACCGTTGAAGCTTTCTTT	CASSPDTVEAFF
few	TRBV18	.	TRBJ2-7	TGTGCCAGCTCTTTCCAAGGGTTCACCTACGAGCAGTACTTC	CASSFQGFTYEQYF
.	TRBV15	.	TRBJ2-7	TGTGCCACCAGCAGAGATAGGATAACGGGCTACGAGCAGTACTTC	CATSRDRITGYEQYF
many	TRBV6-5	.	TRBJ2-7	TGTGCCAGCAGTTACTACCCCTCCTACGAGCAGTACTTC	CASSYYPSYEQYF
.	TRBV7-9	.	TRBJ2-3	TGTGCCAGCAGTTCGGAAACGAACACAGATACGCAGTATTTT	CASSSETNTDTQYF
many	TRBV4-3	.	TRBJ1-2	TGCGCCAGCAGCCAAGATATTGAAGTAGGGGCGTATGGCTACACCTTC	CASSQDIEVGAYGYTF
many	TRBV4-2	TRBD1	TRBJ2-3	TGTGCCAGCAGCCAAGATTGGGACAGGGGGCTCGCAGATACGCAGTATTTT	CASSQDWDRGLADTQYF
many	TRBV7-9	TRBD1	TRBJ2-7	TGTGCCAGCAGCACGGGACAGTCCTACGAGCAGTACTTC	CASSTGQSYEQYF
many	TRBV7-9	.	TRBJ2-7	TGTGCCAGCAGCGGTGAGAGGGTAGGTCCCTACGAGCAGTACTTC	CASSGERVGPYEQYF
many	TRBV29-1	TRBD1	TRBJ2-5	TGCAGCGCCGGACAGGGGGACTGGGAGACCCAGTACTTC	CSAGQGDWETQYF
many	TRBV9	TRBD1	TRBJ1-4	TGTGCCAGCAGCGTAGCGGGACAGCTTAATGAAAAACTGTTTTTT	CASSVAGQLNEKLFF
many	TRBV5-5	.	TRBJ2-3	TGTGCCAGCAGCGCCACCGGGAGTGGAGATACGCAGTATTTT	CASSATGSGDTQYF
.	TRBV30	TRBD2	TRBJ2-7	TGTGCCTGGAGTCGGGGGGTCGGCGAGCAGTACTTC	CAWSRGVGEQYF